One sample yielded the 3 T cell receptor beta chains listed below, sequenced in a study of cytomegalovirus exposure and HLA in healthy donors. Sequencing was performed with immunoSEQ multiplex PCR; in TCRdb, only in-frame clones are kept and a portion is missing. Among roughly 250,000 clones, nearly 90% were seen once, and the ten largest hold approximately 0.34%. Sequencing was performed on PBMCs. All receptors come from a woman younger than 30 in good health and CMV-seronegative.

The chain couples TRBV28 to TRBJ2-3; D may be TRBD1 (8 bases). Germline assignment: CDR1 MDHEN and CDR2 SYDVKM. V lost 5 bases to trimming and J lost 6 bases, with 15 bases between them. The CDR3 runs 14 residues. The CDR3 DNA reads as TGTGCCAGCAGTGCTACAGGGGGGGCGGATACGCAGTATTTT. The encoded protein is CASSATGGADTQYF. Variable domain in full (rest from reference TRBV28 and TRBJ2-3): DVKVTQSSRYLVKRTGEKVFLECVQDMDHENMFWYRQDPGLGLRLIYFSYDVKMKEKGDIPEGYSVSREKKERFSLILESASTNQTSMYLCASSATGGADTQYFGPGTRLTVL.

The chain carries TRBV4-1 and TRBJ2-7; 9 bases fit TRBD1. This CDR3 region has 16 residues. Trimming cost V 3 bases and J 6 bases; bases outside gene matches: 12. Germline V lookup: CDR1 MGHRA, CDR2 YSYEKL. The CDR3 is CASSHLPGQGASEQYF. CDR3 coding DNA: TGCGCCAGCAGCCACTTACCGGGACAGGGCGCCTCCGAGCAGTACTTC.

This clone was found a few times. The V call is TRBV10-3, the J call TRBJ2-7; TRBD2 might be the D (6 bases). CDR1 ENHRY and CDR2 SYGVKD come from the germline V gene. The V end lost 0 bases, the J end lost 6 bases, and 15 bases lay between the germline ends. The CDR3 spans 15 residues. The CDR3 nucleotides read TGTGCCATCAGTGAGTCTGTTGGGTTGGGGGGCGAGCAGTACTTC. Residues: CAISESVGLGGEQYF.